This T cell receptor beta chain comes out of a study of T cell responses to AZD1222 COVID-19 vaccine. Findings of the study overall: Just a handful of AZD1222 recipients were seropositive at baseline. Spike-wide vaccine-associated CD4 TCRs dominated at 160-218 and 743-854.

This CDR3 spans 16 amino acids. Germline V gives CDR1 SGHTA, CDR2 FQGNSA. V lost 7 bases and J lost 2, with 21 bases in between. TCRdb's copy holds only in-frame clones and misses some; the assay was immunoSEQ multiplex PCR. The sample lists roughly 85,000 clones, approximately 90% occurring once. Of note for this clone: As yet, its antigen is unknown.

Pooled samples include second doses given at about 4 or 12 weeks. Source: peripheral blood, taken 28 days after the second AZD1222 dose. The chain links TRBV7-2 to TRBJ2-7; D is possibly TRBD2 (7 bases). The origin of this receptor is an adult who received the AZD1222 COVID-19 vaccine. The CDR3 protein is CASTRQSAGAPYEQYF. In nucleotides, the CDR3 is TGTGCCAGCACGAGACAGTCGGCGGGGGCCCCCTACGAGCAGTACTTC.